This T cell receptor (beta chain) was found in a study of cytomegalovirus exposure and HLA in healthy donors. Study-wide results and caveats: Altogether, around 160 TCR beta chains were recorded as cytomegalovirus-associated. Accounts indicate the classifier identified cytomegalovirus status with strong specificity and sensitivity.

Germline V gene lookup returns CDR1 SGHDT and CDR2 YYEEEE. This CDR3 contains 15 residues. V was pared by 2 bases and J by 5 bases, with 16 bases between. This clone was observed a handful of times. The antigen is undetermined. With 60 Vbeta and 13 Jbeta primers, the PCR was carried out. Sequencing used immunoSEQ multiplex PCR; TCRdb keeps in-frame clones, though not all of them. The sample lists about 140,000 clones; around 80% were seen once. This TCR came from a female donor in good health and CMV-seronegative. The chain links TRBV5-6 to TRBJ2-5, with TRBD1 as a possible D gene (5 bases). Material: PBMCs. The CDR3 sequence is CASSFRPSRGETQYF. The CDR3 bases are TGTGCCAGCAGCTTTCGACCAAGTAGGGGCGAGACCCAGTACTTC. Complete variable domain (other parts from reference TRBV5-6 and TRBJ2-5): DAGVTQSPTHLIKTRGQQVTLRCSPKSGHDTVSWYQQALGQGPQFIFQYYEEEERQRGNFPDRFSGHQFPNYSSELNVNALLLGDSALYLCASSFRPSRGETQYFGPGTRLLVL.